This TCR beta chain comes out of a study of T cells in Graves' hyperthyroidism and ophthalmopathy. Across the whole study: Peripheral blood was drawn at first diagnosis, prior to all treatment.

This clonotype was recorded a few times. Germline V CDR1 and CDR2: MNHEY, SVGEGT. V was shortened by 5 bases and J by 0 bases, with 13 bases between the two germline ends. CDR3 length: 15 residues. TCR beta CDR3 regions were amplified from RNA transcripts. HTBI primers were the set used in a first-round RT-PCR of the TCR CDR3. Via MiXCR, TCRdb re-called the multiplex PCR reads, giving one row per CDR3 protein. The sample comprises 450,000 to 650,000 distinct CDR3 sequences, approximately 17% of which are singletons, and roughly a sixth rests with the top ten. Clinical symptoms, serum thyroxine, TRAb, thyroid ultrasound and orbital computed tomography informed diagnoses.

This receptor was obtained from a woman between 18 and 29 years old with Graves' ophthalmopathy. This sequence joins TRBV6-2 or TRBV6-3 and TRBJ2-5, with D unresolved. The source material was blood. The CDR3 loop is CASSRVFGYQETQYF. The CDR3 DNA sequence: TGTGCCAGCAGTCGGGTTTTTGGGTACCAAGAGACCCAGTACTTC.